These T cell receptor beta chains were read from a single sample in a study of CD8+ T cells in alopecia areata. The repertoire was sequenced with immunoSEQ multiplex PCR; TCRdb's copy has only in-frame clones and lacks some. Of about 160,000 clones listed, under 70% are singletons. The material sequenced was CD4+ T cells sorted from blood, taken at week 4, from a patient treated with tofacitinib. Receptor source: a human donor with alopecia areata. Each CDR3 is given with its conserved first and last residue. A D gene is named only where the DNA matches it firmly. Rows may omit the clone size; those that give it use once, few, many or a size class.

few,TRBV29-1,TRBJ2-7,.,CSVELNRMYREQYF,TGCAGCGTTGAATTGAACAGGATGTATCGGGAGCAGTACTTC
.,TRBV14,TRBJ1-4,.,CASSQVARQENEKLFF,TGTGCCAGCAGCCAAGTGGCGAGACAGGAAAATGAAAAACTGTTTTTT
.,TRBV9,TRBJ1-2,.,CASNPGANYGYTF,TGTGCCAGCAACCCGGGGGCTAACTATGGCTACACCTTC
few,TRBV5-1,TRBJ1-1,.,CASSLSPGNTEAFF,TGCGCCAGCAGCTTGTCCCCGGGGAACACTGAAGCTTTCTTT
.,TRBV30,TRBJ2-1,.,CAWSGPSGNEQFF,TGTGCCTGGAGTGGCCCCTCTGGGAATGAGCAGTTCTTC
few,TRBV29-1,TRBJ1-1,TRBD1,CSVAETGGSEAFF,TGCAGCGTTGCGGAGACAGGGGGATCTGAAGCTTTCTTT
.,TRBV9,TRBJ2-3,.,CASGTDTQYF,TGTGCCAGCGGGACAGATACGCAGTATTTT
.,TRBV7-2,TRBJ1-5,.,CASSPMAGIQPQHF,TGTGCCAGCAGCCCTATGGCGGGGATTCAGCCCCAGCATTTT
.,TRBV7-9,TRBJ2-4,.,CASSKILAKNIQYF,TGTGCCAGCAGCAAAATCTTAGCCAAAAACATTCAGTACTTC
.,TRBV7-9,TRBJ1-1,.,CASSYQAGHEAFF,TGTGCCAGCAGCTACCAGGCCGGTCATGAAGCTTTCTTT
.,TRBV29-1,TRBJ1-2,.,CSVVPITNYGYTF,TGCAGCGTTGTCCCCATTACTAACTATGGCTACACCTTC
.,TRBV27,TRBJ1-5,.,CASSFRAGNGNQPQHF,TGTGCCAGCAGTTTTCGGGCAGGGAATGGCAATCAGCCCCAGCATTTT
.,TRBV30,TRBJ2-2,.,CACRMSITGELFF,TGTGCCTGCCGAATGTCGATCACCGGGGAGCTGTTTTTT
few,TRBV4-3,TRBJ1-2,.,CASSQGSDLDRRRGGYTF,TGCGCCAGCAGCCAAGGGTCGGATCTTGACAGGCGCAGGGGTGGCTACACCTTC
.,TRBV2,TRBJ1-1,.,CASATGYLGTEAFF,TGTGCCAGCGCCACAGGGTATCTAGGGACTGAAGCTTTCTTT
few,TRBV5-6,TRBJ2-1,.,CASSFQGLRSNEQFF,TGTGCCAGCAGCTTCCAGGGTCTGCGTAGCAATGAGCAGTTCTTC
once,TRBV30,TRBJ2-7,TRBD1,CAWRGQGGEQYF,TGTGCCTGGAGGGGACAGGGGGGCGAGCAGTACTTC
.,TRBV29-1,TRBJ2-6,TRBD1,CSAGQASVLTF,TGCAGCGCAGGACAGGCCAGCGTCCTGACTTTC
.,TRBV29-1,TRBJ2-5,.,CSVEEGQETQYF,TGCAGCGTTGAGGAAGGACAAGAGACCCAGTACTTC
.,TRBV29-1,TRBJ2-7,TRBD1,CSVGPGQGWEQYF,TGCAGCGTTGGGCCGGGACAGGGCTGGGAGCAGTACTTC
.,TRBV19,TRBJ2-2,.,CASSNSVWGTGELFF,TGTGCCAGTAGTAATTCGGTTTGGGGCACCGGGGAGCTGTTTTTT
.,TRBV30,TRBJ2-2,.,CAWSVGQNTGELFF,TGTGCCTGGAGTGTAGGGCAGAACACCGGGGAGCTGTTTTTT
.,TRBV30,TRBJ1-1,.,CAWSVLAENTEAFF,TGTGCCTGGAGTGTACTGGCAGAGAACACTGAAGCTTTCTTT
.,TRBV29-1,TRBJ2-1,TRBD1,CSATTGGNEQFF,TGCAGCGCTACGACAGGGGGCAATGAGCAGTTCTTC
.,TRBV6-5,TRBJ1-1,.,CASSYMGEAFF,TGTGCCAGCAGTTACATGGGGGAAGCTTTCTTT
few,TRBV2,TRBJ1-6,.,CASSETPYGSPLHF,TGTGCCAGCAGTGAAACCCCTTATGGTTCACCCCTCCACTTT
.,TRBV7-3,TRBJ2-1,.,CASSSRLGAGYNEQFF,TGTGCCAGCAGCTCCCGACTAGGAGCGGGCTACAATGAGCAGTTCTTC
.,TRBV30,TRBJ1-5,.,CAWSQGTDQPQHF,TGTGCCTGGAGTCAGGGGACGGATCAGCCCCAGCATTTT
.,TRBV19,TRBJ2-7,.,CASTSRDLPYEQYF,TGTGCCAGTACGAGCAGGGACCTTCCCTACGAGCAGTACTTC
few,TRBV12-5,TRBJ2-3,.,CASGPTGLSTDTQYF,TGTGCTAGTGGTCCTACAGGGTTAAGCACAGATACGCAGTATTTT
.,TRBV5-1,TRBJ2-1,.,CASRPPASSYNEQFF,TGCGCCAGCAGACCCCCCGCGAGCTCCTACAATGAGCAGTTCTTC
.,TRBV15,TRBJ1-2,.,CATSTDSYGYTF,TGTGCCACCAGCACGGACAGCTATGGCTACACCTTC
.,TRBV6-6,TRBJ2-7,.,CASSPGQRSSYEQYF,TGTGCCAGCAGCCCCGGACAGAGGAGCTCCTACGAGCAGTACTTC
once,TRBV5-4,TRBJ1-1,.,CASNFRGTEAFF,TGTGCCAGCAACTTCCGGGGGACTGAAGCTTTCTTT
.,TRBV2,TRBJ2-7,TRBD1,CASSLDRERGYEQYF,TGTGCCAGCAGCTTGGACAGGGAGAGGGGCTACGAGCAGTACTTC
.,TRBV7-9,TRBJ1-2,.,CASSFQRGDGYTF,TGTGCCAGCAGCTTCCAGAGGGGCGATGGCTACACCTTC
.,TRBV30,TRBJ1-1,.,CAWSRRGGTEAFF,TGTGCCTGGAGCCGCAGGGGAGGCACTGAAGCTTTCTTT
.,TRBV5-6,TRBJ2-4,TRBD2,CASSYTSGTSSKNIQYF,TGTGCCAGCAGCTACACTAGCGGAACCTCCTCCAAAAACATTCAGTACTTC
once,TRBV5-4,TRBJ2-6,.,CASSATGANVLTF,TGTGCCAGCAGCGCGACTGGGGCCAACGTCCTGACTTTC
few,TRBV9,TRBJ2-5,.,CASSKNQLQETQYF,TGTGCCAGCAGTAAAAATCAGCTCCAAGAGACCCAGTACTTC
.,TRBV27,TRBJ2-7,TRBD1,CASSGRGLGEQYF,TGTGCCAGCAGTGGCAGGGGGCTTGGCGAGCAGTACTTC
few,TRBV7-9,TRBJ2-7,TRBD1,CASSAQPGQGESEQYF,TGTGCCAGCAGCGCGCAACCGGGACAGGGTGAGTCCGAGCAGTACTTC
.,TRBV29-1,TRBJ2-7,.,CSVGALGEQYF,TGCAGCGTTGGAGCGCTGGGCGAGCAGTACTTC
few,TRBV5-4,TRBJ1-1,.,CASSFAGTTEAFF,TGTGCCAGCAGCTTCGCGGGGACCACTGAAGCTTTCTTT
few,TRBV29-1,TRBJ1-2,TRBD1,CSAMNRGQGYTF,TGCAGCGCCATGAACAGGGGGCAGGGCTACACCTTC
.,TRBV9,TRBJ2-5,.,CASSVGAVSQETQYF,TGTGCCAGCAGCGTAGGGGCGGTGAGCCAAGAGACCCAGTACTTC
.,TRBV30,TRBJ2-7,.,CAWAGSSYEQYF,TGTGCCTGGGCAGGAAGCTCCTACGAGCAGTACTTC
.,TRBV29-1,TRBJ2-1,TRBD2,CSAISGSSYNEQFF,TGCAGCGCCATTAGCGGGAGCTCCTACAATGAGCAGTTCTTC
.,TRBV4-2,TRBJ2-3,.,CASSQVGGSVTDTQYF,TGTGCCAGCAGCCAAGTAGGGGGTTCGGTCACAGATACGCAGTATTTT
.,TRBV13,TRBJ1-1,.,CASSSWDRTEAFF,TGTGCCAGCAGCTCCTGGGACCGAACTGAAGCTTTCTTT
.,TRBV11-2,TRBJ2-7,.,CASSSDGVEQYF,TGTGCCAGCAGTTCAGATGGGGTCGAGCAGTACTTC
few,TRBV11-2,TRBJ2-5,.,CASRRTVQETQYF,TGTGCCAGCAGACGGACAGTACAAGAGACCCAGTACTTC
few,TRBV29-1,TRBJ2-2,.,CSVRDTGELFF,TGCAGCGTCCGTGACACCGGGGAGCTGTTTTTT
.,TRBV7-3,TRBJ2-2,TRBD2,CASSPLGAGGVITGELFF,TGTGCCAGCAGCCCGCTCGGGGCGGGGGGAGTGATCACCGGGGAGCTGTTTTTT
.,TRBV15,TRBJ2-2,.,CATSRGASTGELFF,TGTGCCACCAGCAGAGGGGCGAGCACCGGGGAGCTGTTTTTT
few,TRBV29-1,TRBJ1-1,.,CSAQGWVTEAFF,TGCAGCGCCCAGGGGTGGGTAACTGAAGCTTTCTTT
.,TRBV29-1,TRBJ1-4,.,CSAWGGDEKLFF,TGCAGCGCCTGGGGAGGGGATGAAAAACTGTTTTTT
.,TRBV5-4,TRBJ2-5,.,CATNRASYQETQYF,TGTGCCACCAACAGGGCCAGCTATCAAGAGACCCAGTACTTC
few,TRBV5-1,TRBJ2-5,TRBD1,CASSPGTAQETQYF,TGCGCCAGCAGCCCGGGGACAGCCCAAGAGACCCAGTACTTC
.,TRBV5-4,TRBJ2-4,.,CASSSRGLKNIQYF,TGTGCCAGCAGCTCTCGGGGGCTCAAAAACATTCAGTACTTC